These 5 T cell receptor beta chains share one sample of origin, sequenced in a study of blood T cell repertoires in COVID-19. Clones were sequenced by immunoSEQ multiplex PCR, and TCRdb holds only the in-frame ones, with some missing. The repertoire holds some 80,000 clones, around 74% seen once, with 8.5% to 10% in the top ten. Material: peripheral blood. Source of these receptors: a human donor in a cohort sampled during active COVID-19.

The chain joins TRBV6-6 to TRBJ2-5; D gene ambiguous. Germline assignment: CDR1 MNHNY and CDR2 SVGAGI (reference sequence). The CDR3 runs to 14 residues. V was cut by 8 bases and J by 4 bases, with 17 bases left in between. CDR3 sequence (DNA): TGTGCCAGCGCTACAAGCGCCTCACGAGAGACCCAGTACTTC. This sequence encodes CASATSASRETQYF.

The rearrangement uses TRBV27 and TRBJ2-2; 7 nucleotides line up with TRBD2. This CDR3 comprises 16 residues. V lost 7 bases and J lost 0; bases outside the gene matches: 8. The germline V gene has CDR1 MNHEY and CDR2 SMNVEV (reference sequence). CDR3 sequence reads: CASTPFRGANTGELFF. The CDR3 DNA reads TGTGCCAGCACCCCTTTTCGGGGGGCGAACACCGGGGAGCTGTTTTTT.

This clone was picked up a small number of times. This chain uses TRBV11-3 with TRBJ2-7; TRBD2 aligns across 11 bases. CDR1 SGHNT and CDR2 YENEEA come from the germline V gene. Trimming cost V 5 bases and J 4 bases; bases outside gene matches: 10. This CDR3 has 16 amino acids. CDR3 loop: CASSPEASGGWYEQYF. In DNA, the CDR3 is TGTGCCAGCAGCCCGGAAGCTAGCGGGGGGTGGTACGAGCAGTACTTC.

This chain uses TRBV9 with TRBJ2-3; TRBD1 matches at 9 bases. Germline V lookup: CDR1 SGDLS, CDR2 YYNGEE. The CDR3 loop spans 18 amino acids. After removal of 0 bases from V and 5 bases from J, the junction contained 13 bases not matched to a gene. CDR3 amino acids: CASSVVGVGTGKGDTQYF. CDR3 nucleotide sequence: TGTGCCAGCAGCGTAGTAGGGGTGGGGACAGGGAAAGGAGATACGCAGTATTTT.

The CDR3 coding sequence is TGTGCCAGCAGCCTGGGACAGGGGCGAACCTATGGCTACACCTTC. Translating gives CASSLGQGRTYGYTF. The chain is built from TRBV7-2 and TRBJ1-2; 10 bases align to TRBD1. The germline V gene encodes CDR1 SGHTA and CDR2 FQGNSA. The CDR3 has 15 residues. J gave up 4 bases and V 5 bases, and 7 bases lay outside the gene matches.